This T cell receptor (beta chain) was recorded in a study of T cell repertoires in cytomegalovirus infection. Study background: Both CMV infection and a matching HLA type were indicated by public TCR beta signatures. Study-wide results and limits: Dominant in the ex vivo response were TCR beta clonotypes restricted by HLA-C and specific for CMV.

The sample holds one count of this clonotype. Its antigen is not known. MiXCR, applied by TCRdb to the reads, yields one record per CDR3 protein. This sample carries roughly 920,000 distinct CDR3 sequences, roughly 30% of them seen once, and the ten largest clones take over 13%. V lost 5 bases to trimming and J lost 4 bases, with 11 bases between them. There are 14 residues in the CDR3. Germline V lookup: CDR1 PRHDT, CDR2 FYEKMQ (reference sequence). The starting material was cultured CD8+ T cells from PBMCs, obtained from culture after CMV antigen stimulation. V is TRBV13 and J is TRBJ2-2, with D hard to call. This sequence was found in a human donor in good health (CMV status not recorded). Some clones in this sample may be carry-over from other donors' samples. CDR3 loop: CASSPLTSTGELFF. CDR3 in DNA: TGTGCCAGCAGCCCCTTGACAAGCACCGGGGAGCTGTTTTTT.